This is a list of T cell receptor beta chains from one sample in a study of beta chain features in type 1 diabetes. Generated by immunoSEQ multiplex PCR, the TCRdb table keeps only in-frame clones and is missing some. The table shows 900,000 or so clones, with about a sixth occurring only once. Sequenced: naive CD4+ T cells from blood. The receptors here all came from a woman between 18 and 30 years old in good health. Each CDR3 is given with its conserved first and last residue. Each record gives: D gene, J gene, clone size, V gene, CDR3 protein, CDR3 DNA. D genes are given only for firm matches. Rows may omit the clone size; those that give it use once, few, many or a size class.

>.|TRBJ2-1|.|TRBV7-9
CASSHRTVYNEQFF
TGTGCCAGCAGTCACCGGACAGTCTACAATGAGCAGTTCTTC
>.|TRBJ2-3|few|TRBV15
CATSRGVYTQYF
TGTGCCACCAGCAGGGGTGTGTATACGCAGTATTTT
>TRBD1|TRBJ1-6|few|TRBV4-3
CASSPRQGYNSPLHF
TGCGCCAGCAGCCCCCGACAGGGGTACAATTCACCCCTCCACTTT
>TRBD1|TRBJ1-1|.|TRBV6-1
CASSELGQLNTEAFF
TGTGCCAGCAGTGAATTGGGACAGCTGAACACTGAAGCTTTCTTT
>TRBD2|TRBJ2-1|.|TRBV6-5
CASSLTSGRSGEQFF
TGTGCCAGCAGCCTCACTAGCGGGAGGTCCGGCGAGCAGTTCTTC
>.|TRBJ1-2|.|TRBV6-5
CASSPHQLQNYGYTF
TGTGCCAGCAGTCCCCATCAACTCCAAAACTATGGCTACACCTTC
>.|TRBJ1-4|few|TRBV7-9
CASSLNSPNEKLFF
TGTGCCAGCAGCTTGAACAGTCCTAATGAAAAACTGTTTTTT
>TRBD2|TRBJ2-7|.|TRBV4-3
CASSQEVAGGPYEQYF
TGCGCCAGCAGCCAAGAAGTAGCGGGAGGGCCCTACGAGCAGTACTTC
>.|TRBJ2-7|few|TRBV5-1
CASSLAGEYYYEQYF
TGCGCCAGCAGCTTGGCCGGGGAGTACTACTACGAGCAGTACTTC
>.|TRBJ1-2|.|TRBV27
CASRGLGGASGYTF
TGTGCCAGCAGGGGTTTAGGAGGAGCTAGCGGCTACACCTTC
>TRBD2|TRBJ2-1|few|TRBV11-2
CASSLLLAGVYNEQFF
TGTGCCAGCAGCTTACTACTAGCGGGAGTTTACAATGAGCAGTTCTTC
>.|TRBJ1-5|.|TRBV7-9
CASSLGGAGNQPQHF
TGTGCCAGCAGCTTAGGAGGGGCAGGCAATCAGCCCCAGCATTTT
>.|TRBJ1-1|.|TRBV7-9
CASSLRGEAFF
TGTGCCAGCAGCTTAAGGGGTGAAGCTTTCTTT
>TRBD1|TRBJ2-3|few|TRBV7-2
CASSLDGQGAQTQYF
TGTGCCAGCAGCTTAGACGGACAGGGGGCTCAAACGCAGTATTTT
>.|TRBJ2-7|few|TRBV11-1
CASSLSKEQYF
TGTGCCAGCAGCCTATCCAAGGAGCAGTACTTC
>.|TRBJ1-1|few|TRBV20-1
CSARPGGIAFF
TGCAGTGCGCGGCCGGGGGGGATAGCTTTCTTT
>.|TRBJ2-5|.|TRBV7-6
CASSLVQGETQYF
TGTGCCAGCAGCTTAGTACAGGGAGAGACCCAGTACTTC
>.|TRBJ2-7|.|TRBV6-6
CASSLRQGGHEQYF
TGTGCCAGCAGTCTCAGACAGGGAGGCCACGAGCAGTACTTC
>.|TRBJ2-3|.|TRBV4-3
CASAPASRGTDTQYF
TGCGCCAGCGCACCCGCTTCTAGAGGCACAGATACGCAGTATTTT
>TRBD2|TRBJ2-1|few|TRBV7-2
CASSSSGTSYNEQFF
TGTGCCAGCAGCTCTAGCGGGACCTCCTACAATGAGCAGTTCTTC
>TRBD2|TRBJ2-1|few|TRBV7-3
CASSPRGGNSGSTEQFF
TGTGCCAGCAGCCCAAGGGGTGGGAATAGCGGGAGTACTGAGCAGTTCTTC
>TRBD1|TRBJ1-5|.|TRBV5-4
CASSLQGGNQPQHF
TGTGCCAGCAGCTTGCAGGGGGGGAATCAGCCCCAGCATTTT
>.|TRBJ1-3|.|TRBV28
CASSFGSSGNTIYF
TGTGCCAGCAGTTTTGGCAGTTCTGGAAACACCATATATTTT
>.|TRBJ1-1|few|TRBV27
CASSPHAQGTEAFF
TGTGCCAGCAGCCCCCACGCCCAAGGCACTGAAGCTTTCTTT
>.|TRBJ1-4|.|TRBV7-9
CASSLDHRGEKLFF
TGTGCCAGCAGCCTGGACCATCGAGGTGAAAAACTGTTTTTT
>TRBD2|TRBJ2-1|few|TRBV14
CASRPPREALNNEQFF
TGTGCCAGCAGACCCCCGCGGGAGGCCCTAAACAATGAGCAGTTCTTC
>.|TRBJ2-5|.|TRBV7-3
CASSPQGGSGETQYF
TGTGCCAGCAGCCCACAGGGCGGGAGCGGGGAGACCCAGTACTTC
>TRBD2|TRBJ2-3|.|TRBV7-2
CASSLGGAGVGDTQYF
TGTGCCAGCAGCTTAGGAGGAGCGGGAGTGGGAGATACGCAGTATTTT
>TRBD1|TRBJ1-1|few|TRBV10-2
CASRDRESSTEAFF
TGCGCCAGCCGGGACAGGGAATCTAGCACTGAAGCTTTCTTT
>TRBD2|TRBJ2-7|.|TRBV4-2
CASSQASGISYEQYF
TGTGCCAGCAGCCAAGCTAGCGGGATTTCCTACGAGCAGTACTTC
>.|TRBJ1-2|.|TRBV14
CASSQVHQIYGYTF
TGTGCCAGCAGCCAAGTTCATCAGATCTATGGCTACACCTTC
>.|TRBJ2-2|.|TRBV5-6
CASSLVVSGLDTGELFF
TGTGCCAGCAGCTTGGTAGTAAGCGGACTTGACACCGGGGAGCTGTTTTTT
>.|TRBJ2-2|.|TRBV2
CASIPGPSAGELFF
TGTGCCAGCATTCCGGGACCCTCGGCCGGGGAGCTGTTTTTT
>.|TRBJ2-3|.|TRBV13
CASSLRLALLTDTQYF
TGTGCCAGCAGCCTCCGGTTAGCGCTATTGACAGATACGCAGTATTTT
>.|TRBJ1-1|.|TRBV9
CASSVGGGGNTEAFF
TGTGCCAGCAGCGTGGGGGGCGGTGGGAACACTGAAGCTTTCTTT
>.|TRBJ1-5|few|TRBV28
CASSLFRGGNNQPQHF
TGTGCCAGCAGTTTATTTCGGGGGGGAAACAATCAGCCCCAGCATTTT
>TRBD2|TRBJ2-1|few|TRBV5-6
CASDGLAGVYNEQFF
TGTGCCAGCGACGGACTAGCGGGAGTGTACAATGAGCAGTTCTTC
>.|TRBJ2-7|.|TRBV18
CASSPLNSYEQYF
TGTGCCAGCTCACCACTGAACTCCTACGAGCAGTACTTC
>.|TRBJ2-3|few|TRBV5-4
CASSLMGSTDTQYF
TGTGCCAGCAGCTTGATGGGGTCTACAGATACGCAGTATTTT
>TRBD2|TRBJ2-1|.|TRBV29-1
CSLGLAGGNEQFF
TGCAGCCTGGGACTAGCGGGAGGCAATGAGCAGTTCTTC
>TRBD2|TRBJ2-5|few|TRBV5-8
CASSVPLAGSRETQYF
TGTGCCAGCAGCGTCCCACTAGCGGGAAGTCGAGAGACCCAGTACTTC